These 32 T cell receptor beta chains were sequenced from one sample in a study of T cell responses to AZD1222 COVID-19 vaccine. Method: immunoSEQ multiplex PCR; TCRdb's copy keeps in-frame clones and lacks some. The sample lists 100,000 to 150,000 clones; roughly 89% were seen once. The sample in question was peripheral blood, obtained on day 0 of AZD1222 vaccination. These receptors all come from an adult in good health.

This clone occurred many times. The chain has TRBV11-2 and TRBJ1-2; D uncertain. Germline loops: CDR1 SGHAT, CDR2 FQNNGV. The CDR3 has 13 residues. Trimming left V 8 bases short and J 3 bases short, with 13 bases between. CDR3 bases: TGTGCCAGCTCCGCGGAGAGGGACTATGGCTACACCTTC. Its protein is CASSAERDYGYTF.

This chain uses TRBV5-1 with TRBJ2-7; 9 positions agree with TRBD1. V lost 4 bases and J lost 0; bases outside the gene matches: 2. Germline CDR1 and CDR2: SGHRS and YFSETQ. The CDR3 consists of 14 residues. This CDR3 is CASSRQGDSYEQYF. The CDR3 region has the DNA TGCGCCAGCAGCCGACAGGGGGACTCCTACGAGCAGTACTTC.

The gene calls are TRBV29-1 and TRBJ2-7, with 7 positions matching TRBD2. With 6 bases clipped from V and 7 bases from J, the junction kept 12 bases outside the gene matches. The CDR3 contains 13 residues. CDR1 and CDR2 (germline): SQVTM, ANQGSEA. The CDR3 bases are TGCAGCGTCTGGGAGGGGACGGCGGGGGAGCAGTACTTC. This gives the protein CSVWEGTAGEQYF.

This clone was counted only a few times. This rearrangement joins TRBV6-1 to TRBJ1-5, with 8 bases fitting TRBD1. Germline trimming cut 1 base from V and 10 bases from J; bases unmatched to any gene: 6. CDR1 MNHNS and CDR2 SASEGT come from the germline V gene. The CDR3 contains 14 residues. CDR3 in DNA: TGTGCCAGCAGTGAAGGGCAGGGGGCATTCCCCCAGCATTTT. It encodes CASSEGQGAFPQHF.

As to this clone: The sample contains more than one DNA sequence encoding this CDR3. The gene calls are TRBV6-5 and TRBJ2-7; the D gene could be TRBD1 or TRBD2 (5 bases each). Germline values: CDR1 MNHEY, CDR2 SVGAGI. The V gene lost 0 bases and the J gene lost 3 bases, with 9 bases spanning the gap. The CDR3 has 14 residues. The CDR3 nucleotides read TGTGCCAGCAGTTACTCGAGGGGTAGCTACGAGCAGTACTTC. It yields the protein CASSYSRGSYEQYF.

The J gene is TRBJ1-5, the V gene TRBV2; a weak D match, TRBD1 (6 bases). The CDR3 loop spans 15 amino acids. Between the trimmed V and J ends, which lost 6 bases and 1 base, there was a span of 13 bases. Looked up from germline, CDR1 is SNHLY and CDR2 is FYNNEI. CDR3 residues: CASRRGTASNQPQHF. The CDR3 DNA sequence: TGTGCCAGCAGGAGGGGGACGGCGAGCAATCAGCCCCAGCATTTT.

The chain uses TRBV5-4 and TRBJ1-6; no definite D call. The CDR3 runs 12 residues. Trimming pared 0 bases from V and 7 bases from J, leaving 2 bases between. Germline CDR1 reads SGHNT; CDR2 reads YYREEE (reference sequence). CDR3 coding DNA: TGTGCCAGCAGCTTGGTGAATTCACCCCTCCACTTT. Translated, it gives CASSLVNSPLHF.

The rearrangement uses TRBV7-2 and TRBJ1-2; D unresolved. Germline V gene lookup returns CDR1 SGHTA and CDR2 FQGNSA. The CDR3 sequence is 13 residues long. V was pared by 1 base and J by 8 bases, with 11 bases between. CDR3 sequence: CASSLGVRGGYTF. The DNA of the CDR3 is TGTGCCAGCAGCTTAGGGGTGCGAGGAGGCTACACCTTC.

This clone occurred once. The chain is built from TRBV29-1 and TRBJ1-2; tentative D call: TRBD1 (6 bases). This CDR3 is built from 11 residues. The germline CDR1 and CDR2 sequences are SQVTM and ANQGSEA. V gave up 6 bases and J gave up 6 bases, with 11 bases separating them. The CDR3 reads CSVWDTNGYTF. The CDR3, as DNA: TGCAGCGTGTGGGACACCAATGGCTACACCTTC.

This sequence joins TRBV13 and TRBJ1-4; D gene ambiguous. Germline values: CDR1 PRHDT, CDR2 FYEKMQ (reference sequence). Deletions cut 3 bases from V and 7 bases from J, with 12 bases between. The CDR3 runs 14 residues. The DNA for the CDR3 is TGTGCCAGCAGCTTCAGTGGCCCGGGTGAAAAACTGTTTTTT. Protein sequence: CASSFSGPGEKLFF.

The chain links TRBV19 to TRBJ1-4; D possibly corresponds to TRBD1 (5 bases). This CDR3 comprises 15 residues. The V gene lost 6 bases and the J gene lost 4 bases, with 15 bases spanning the gap. Per the germline V gene, CDR1 is LNHDA and CDR2 is SQIVND (reference sequence). The CDR3, as DNA: TGTGCCAGTAGGGCTTCCGGGACGGTTAATGAAAAACTGTTTTTT. As protein: CASRASGTVNEKLFF.

The chain carries TRBV10-3 and TRBJ2-1; 10 nucleotides match TRBD2. Per germline, CDR1 ENHRY and CDR2 SYGVKD. This CDR3 region has 19 residues. Trimming removed 6 bases from V and 8 bases from J; junction bases left unmatched: 22. The CDR3 DNA reads TGTGCCATCAGCCCTAGCGGGGGAGGCGGGGTCGGTCTGTCGTATGAGCAGTTCTTC. Its protein product is CAISPSGGGGVGLSYEQFF.

The J gene is TRBJ2-5, the V gene TRBV18, with D possibly being TRBD1 (7 bases). CDR1 is KGHSH and CDR2 is LQKENI in the germline V gene. This CDR3 comprises 16 residues. With 3 bases removed from V and 2 bases from J, the gap between germline ends came to 16 bases. The CDR3 sequence is CASSPGPGGKQETQYF. CDR3 in DNA: TGTGCCAGCTCACCCGGGCCAGGGGGGAAGCAAGAGACCCAGTACTTC.

The chain has TRBV7-2 and TRBJ1-1; D is perhaps TRBD1 (6 bases). This CDR3 has 15 residues. Germline loops: CDR1 SGHTA, CDR2 FQGNSA. Trimming stripped 3 bases from V and 0 bases from J, with 11 bases between. CDR3 sequence reads: CASSLGAGLNTEAFF. DNA for the CDR3: TGTGCCAGCAGCTTGGGGGCGGGACTGAACACTGAAGCTTTCTTT.

The chain uses TRBV6-5 and TRBJ1-3; no reliable D call. The CDR3 loop spans 13 amino acids. Germline loops: CDR1 MNHEY, CDR2 SVGAGI. Trimming cost V 7 bases and J 0 bases, with 7 bases left between them. The CDR3 loop is CASTRSSGNTIYF. The CDR3 DNA reads as TGTGCCAGCACCAGGAGCTCTGGAAACACCATATATTTT.

The V and J genes are TRBV5-1 and TRBJ2-7; 10 nucleotides align to TRBD1. Germline V CDR1 and CDR2: SGHRS, YFSETQ. The CDR3 has 15 amino acids. The V gene end was trimmed by 0 bases and the J gene end by 7 bases; junction bases not matched to a gene: 7. CDR3 DNA: TGCGCCAGCAGCTTGGTGGGACAGGGGAGGGAGGAGCAGTACTTC. This codes for CASSLVGQGREEQYF.

The V and J genes are TRBV2 and TRBJ1-4; no reliable D call. V lost 5 bases to trimming and J lost 8 bases, with 18 bases between them. This CDR3 comprises 15 residues. The germline V gene has CDR1 SNHLY and CDR2 FYNNEI. CDR3 DNA sequence: TGTGCCAGCAGTCGTTCCGGGAACCGGTTGGAAAAACTGTTTTTT. Translating gives CASSRSGNRLEKLFF.

The chain links TRBV18 to TRBJ2-4, with D perhaps assigned TRBD1 or TRBD2 (6 bases each). Germline CDR1 KGHSH, CDR2 LQKENI. With 6 bases removed from V and 12 bases from J, the gap between germline ends came to 24 bases. This CDR3 has 15 residues. CDR3 DNA sequence: TGTGCCAGCTCCCTTGGGACACTGGTCGGGGGAAGTCAGTACTTC. It specifies CASSLGTLVGGSQYF.

The rearrangement joins TRBV2 to TRBJ1-1; D gene unclear. V was pared by 3 bases and J by 10 bases, with 6 bases between. Germline CDR1 SNHLY, CDR2 FYNNEI. This CDR3 has 10 residues. CDR3 protein: CASSEGRAFF. The CDR3 DNA is TGTGCCAGCAGTGAGGGGAGAGCTTTCTTT.

The chain uses TRBV7-9 and TRBJ2-7, with D hard to call. The germline V and J ends were trimmed by 2 bases and 1 base, with 12 bases remaining between them. The CDR3 is made up of 15 amino acids. Germline V gene lookup returns CDR1 SEHNR and CDR2 FQNEAQ (reference sequence). In DNA, the CDR3 is TGTGCCAGCAGCTTAAATTGGCGGAATTCCTACGAGCAGTACTTC. As protein: CASSLNWRNSYEQYF.

The chain carries TRBV18 and TRBJ1-2; 10 bases fit TRBD1. The junction had 4 bases not matched to a gene; V was cut back by 1 base and J by 2 bases. Germline assignment: CDR1 KGHSH and CDR2 LQKENI. The CDR3 totals 16 residues. CDR3 loop: CASSPRDRGPNYGYTF. The CDR3 nucleotides read TGTGCCAGCTCACCACGAGACAGGGGGCCGAACTATGGCTACACCTTC.

The sample holds a few counts of this clone. The chain recombines TRBV2 with TRBJ2-7, with D unresolved. V shed 6 bases and J shed 6 bases, with 0 bases lying between them. The CDR3 has 8 amino acids. The V gene's germline CDR1 is SNHLY and CDR2 FYNNEI. CDR3 in amino acids: CASSEQYF. For the CDR3, the DNA is TGTGCCAGCAGCGAGCAGTACTTC. Complete variable domain (other parts from reference TRBV2 and TRBJ2-7): EPEVTQTPSHQVTQMGQEVILRCVPISNHLYFYWYRQILGQKVEFLVSFYNNEISEKSEIFDDQFSVERPDGSNFTLKIRSTKLEDSAMYFCASSEQYFGPGTRLTVT.

The chain links TRBV5-1 to TRBJ2-5; D gene uncertain. Deletions cut 0 bases from V and 3 bases from J, with 15 bases between. The CDR3 consists of 16 residues. Germline values: CDR1 SGHRS, CDR2 YFSETQ. CDR3 residues: CASSLAGWKAKETQYF. Written as DNA, the CDR3 is TGCGCCAGCAGCTTGGCCGGGTGGAAAGCAAAAGAGACCCAGTACTTC.

This sequence joins TRBV7-9 and TRBJ1-2; maybe TRBD1 (5 bases). V lost 4 bases to trimming and J lost 9 bases, with 12 bases between them. Germline-derived CDR1 and CDR2 are SEHNR and FQNEAQ (reference sequence). This CDR3 region has 12 residues. CDR3 in amino acids: CASSSGQGSYTF. The CDR3 bases are TGTGCCAGCAGCTCAGGACAAGGGAGCTACACCTTC.

The V gene is TRBV6-1, the J gene TRBJ1-5; maybe TRBD1 (5 bases). The germline V and J ends were trimmed by 2 bases and 0 bases, with 11 bases remaining between them. Germline loops: CDR1 MNHNS, CDR2 SASEGT. This CDR3 contains 16 residues. The CDR3 region has the DNA TGTGCCAGCAGTGAAAGCCGGGGGGTTAGCAATCAGCCCCAGCATTTT. Translation gives CASSESRGVSNQPQHF.

V and J are TRBV12-3 or TRBV12-4 and TRBJ1-2; D not certain. The V and J ends lost 1 base and 7 bases respectively, with 7 bases between them. The CDR3 has 12 residues. In nucleotides, the CDR3 is TGTGCCAGCAGTTTAGTTCGGTCTGGCTACACCTTC. Protein product: CASSLVRSGYTF.

The gene calls are TRBV6-5 and TRBJ2-7; possible D gene TRBD2, 5 bases. V shed 6 bases and J shed 3 bases, with 9 bases lying between them. CDR1 is MNHEY, CDR2 SVGAGI, per germline. This CDR3 is 12 amino acids long. The CDR3 DNA reads as TGTGCCAGCAGCCCCACTAGCTACGAGCAGTACTTC. Residues: CASSPTSYEQYF.

This rearrangement joins TRBV7-9 to TRBJ1-1; D ambiguous. The V end lost 7 bases, the J end lost 2 bases, and 17 bases lay between the germline ends. The CDR3 covers 15 residues. The V gene's germline CDR1 is SEHNR and CDR2 FQNEAQ (reference sequence). The CDR3 nucleotides are TGTGCCAGCACTCCCCACAACTCACCAAACACTGAAGCTTTCTTT. Translation: CASTPHNSPNTEAFF.

The chain employs TRBV7-2 and TRBJ2-1, with 7 bases aligning to TRBD2. CDR1 is SGHTA, CDR2 FQGNSA, per germline. Unmatched junction bases numbered 5, after V lost 2 bases and J lost 4 bases. The CDR3 runs to 15 residues. The CDR3 sequence is CASSLQAGNYNEQFF. CDR3 sequence (DNA): TGTGCCAGCAGCTTACAAGCGGGGAATTACAATGAGCAGTTCTTC.

This sequence joins TRBV7-2 and TRBJ1-2; a weak D match, TRBD1 (5 bases). Germline CDR1 is SGHTA and CDR2 is FQGNSA. The V gene lost 1 base and the J gene lost 1 base, with 13 bases spanning the gap. CDR3 length: 16 residues. The CDR3 sequence: CASSLDFGGGNYGYTF. CDR3 nucleotide sequence: TGTGCCAGCAGCTTAGACTTCGGCGGGGGTAACTATGGCTACACCTTC.

V is TRBV18 and J is TRBJ1-1; D remains ambiguous. The length of the CDR3 is 12 residues. The germline CDR1 and CDR2 sequences are KGHSH and LQKENI. V lost 5 bases to trimming and J lost 1 base, with 5 bases between them. The CDR3 DNA follows: TGTGCCAGCTCAGGCGGGAACACTGAAGCTTTCTTT. Its translation is CASSGGNTEAFF.

In the case of this clone: The sample carries other DNA sequences with the same CDR3. The chain has TRBV12-3 or TRBV12-4 and TRBJ1-5; weak D call: TRBD1 (6 bases). Trimming removed 3 bases at V and 4 bases at J, with 7 bases between. The CDR3 totals 13 residues. The CDR3 region is CASSFQGNQPQHF. DNA for the CDR3: TGTGCCAGCAGTTTTCAGGGGAATCAGCCCCAGCATTTT.